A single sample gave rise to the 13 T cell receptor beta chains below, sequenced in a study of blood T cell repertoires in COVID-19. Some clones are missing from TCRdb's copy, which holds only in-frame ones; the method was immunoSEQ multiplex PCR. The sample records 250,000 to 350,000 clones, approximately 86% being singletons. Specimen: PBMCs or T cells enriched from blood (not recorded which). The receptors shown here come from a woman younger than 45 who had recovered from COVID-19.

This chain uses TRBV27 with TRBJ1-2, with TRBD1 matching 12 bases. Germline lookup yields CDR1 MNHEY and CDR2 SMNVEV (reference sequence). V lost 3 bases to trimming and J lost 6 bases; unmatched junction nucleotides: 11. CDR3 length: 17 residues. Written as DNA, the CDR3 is TGTGCCAGCAGTTTCTCCTCCTCGGGACAGGGGGCTGATGGCTACACCTTC. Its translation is CASSFSSSGQGADGYTF.

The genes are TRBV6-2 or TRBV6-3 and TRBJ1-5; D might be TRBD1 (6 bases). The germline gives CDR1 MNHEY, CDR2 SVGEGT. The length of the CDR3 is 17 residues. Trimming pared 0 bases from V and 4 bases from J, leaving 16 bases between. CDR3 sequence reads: CASSYSLQGPRNQPQHF. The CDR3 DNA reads TGTGCCAGCAGTTACTCGTTGCAGGGGCCCAGAAATCAGCCCCAGCATTTT.

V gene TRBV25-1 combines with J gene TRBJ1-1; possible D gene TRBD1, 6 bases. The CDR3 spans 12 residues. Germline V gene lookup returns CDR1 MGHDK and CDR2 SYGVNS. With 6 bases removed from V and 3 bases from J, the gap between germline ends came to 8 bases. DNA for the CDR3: TGTGCCAGCAGGGACAGTTACACTGAAGCTTTCTTT. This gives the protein CASRDSYTEAFF.

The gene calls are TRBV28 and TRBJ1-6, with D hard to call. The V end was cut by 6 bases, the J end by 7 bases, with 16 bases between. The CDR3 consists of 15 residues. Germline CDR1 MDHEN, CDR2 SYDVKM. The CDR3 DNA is TGTGCCAGCAGGCTCGGGGTTTCGTCCAATTCACCCCTCCACTTT. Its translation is CASRLGVSSNSPLHF.

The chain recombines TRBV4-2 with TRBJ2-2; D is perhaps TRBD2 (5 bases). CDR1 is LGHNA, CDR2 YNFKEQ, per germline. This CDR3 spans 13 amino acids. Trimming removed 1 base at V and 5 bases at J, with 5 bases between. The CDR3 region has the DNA TGTGCCAGCAGCCAAGGAGGGACCGGGGAGCTGTTTTTT. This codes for CASSQGGTGELFF.

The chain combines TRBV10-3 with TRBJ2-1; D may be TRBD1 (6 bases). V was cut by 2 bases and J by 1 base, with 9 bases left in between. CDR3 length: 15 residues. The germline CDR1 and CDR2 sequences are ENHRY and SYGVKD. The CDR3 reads CAISEVRGSYNEQFF. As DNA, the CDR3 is TGTGCCATCAGTGAGGTCAGGGGATCCTACAATGAGCAGTTCTTC.

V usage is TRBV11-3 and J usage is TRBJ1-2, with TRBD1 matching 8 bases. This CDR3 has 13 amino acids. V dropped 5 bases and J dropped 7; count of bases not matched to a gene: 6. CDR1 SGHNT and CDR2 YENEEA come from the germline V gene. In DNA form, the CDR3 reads TGTGCCAGCAGCGAGGACAGGGCCGGTGGCTACACCTTC. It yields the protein CASSEDRAGGYTF.

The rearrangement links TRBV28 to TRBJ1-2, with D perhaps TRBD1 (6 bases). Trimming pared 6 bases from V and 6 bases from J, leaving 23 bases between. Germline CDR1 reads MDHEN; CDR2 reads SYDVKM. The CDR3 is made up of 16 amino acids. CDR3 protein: CASSSQLPSYRDGYTF. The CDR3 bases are TGTGCCAGCAGCTCGCAACTTCCCTCCTACAGGGATGGCTACACCTTC.

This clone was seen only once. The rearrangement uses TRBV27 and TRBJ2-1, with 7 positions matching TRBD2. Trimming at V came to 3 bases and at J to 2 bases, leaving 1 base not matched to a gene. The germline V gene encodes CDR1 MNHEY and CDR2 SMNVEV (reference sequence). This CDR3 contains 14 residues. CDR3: CASSLGGAYNEQFF. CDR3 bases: TGTGCCAGCAGTTTGGGGGGGGCCTACAATGAGCAGTTCTTC.

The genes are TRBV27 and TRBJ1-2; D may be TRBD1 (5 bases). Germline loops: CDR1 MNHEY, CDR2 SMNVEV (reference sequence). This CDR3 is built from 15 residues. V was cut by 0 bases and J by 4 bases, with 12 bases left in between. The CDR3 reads CASSLSTAGRYGYTF. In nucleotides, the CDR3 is TGTGCCAGCAGTTTATCAACGGCAGGGCGCTATGGCTACACCTTC.

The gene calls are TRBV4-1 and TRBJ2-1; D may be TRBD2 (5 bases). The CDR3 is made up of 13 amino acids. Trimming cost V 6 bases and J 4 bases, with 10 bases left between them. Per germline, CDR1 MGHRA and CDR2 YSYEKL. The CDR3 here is CASSKGAYNEQFF. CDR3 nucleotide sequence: TGCGCCAGCAGTAAGGGAGCTTACAATGAGCAGTTCTTC.

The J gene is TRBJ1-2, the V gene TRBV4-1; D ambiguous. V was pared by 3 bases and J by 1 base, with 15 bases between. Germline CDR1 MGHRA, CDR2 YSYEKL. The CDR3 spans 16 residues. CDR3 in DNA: TGCGCCAGCAGCCACCGGAGAACCGTGATTAACTATGGCTACACCTTC. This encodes CASSHRRTVINYGYTF.

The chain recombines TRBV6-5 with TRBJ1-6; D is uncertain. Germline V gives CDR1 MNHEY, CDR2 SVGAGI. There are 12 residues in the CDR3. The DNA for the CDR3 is TGTGCTAGCCACGAGGCCGGCTCACCCCTCCACTTT. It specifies CASHEAGSPLHF.